These 14 T cell receptor beta chains share one sample of origin, sequenced in a study of control samples from healthy donors and cancer patients. Assay used: immunoSEQ multiplex PCR; TCRdb lists only in-frame clones, some missing. This repertoire shows about 160,000 clones, 96% found once; its top ten account for around 0.92%. Sequenced: blood. These receptors came from a woman under 40 in good health.

V gene TRBV7-9 combines with J gene TRBJ2-1, with 8 bases matching TRBD2. The germline V gene encodes CDR1 SEHNR and CDR2 FQNEAQ (reference sequence). The V and J ends lost 6 bases and 7 bases, in that order; junction bases with no gene match: 11. This CDR3 contains 15 residues. In DNA, the CDR3 is TGTGCCAGCAGTTATGACGGGGGGGCCGCAAATGAGCAGTTCTTC. Translating gives CASSYDGGAANEQFF.

The chain couples TRBV10-3 to TRBJ2-2; D is ambiguous. From germline, CDR1 is ENHRY and CDR2 SYGVKD. CDR3 size: 13 residues. The V end was cut by 6 bases, the J end by 5 bases, with 10 bases between. For the CDR3, the DNA is TGTGCCATCAGGCTCACAGAGACCGGGGAGCTGTTTTTT. Its translation: CAIRLTETGELFF.

For the CDR3, the DNA is TGTGCCAGTAATGCGGAGAGGGCGGTCACAGATACGCAGTATTTT. It translates to CASNAERAVTDTQYF. V and J are TRBV19 and TRBJ2-3, with D tentatively TRBD2 (5 bases). V lost 7 bases to trimming and J lost 2 bases, with 16 bases between them. The germline gives CDR1 LNHDA, CDR2 SQIVND (reference sequence). This CDR3 comprises 15 residues.

There are a few counts of this clone. V is TRBV15 and J is TRBJ2-7; a weak D match, TRBD1 (6 bases). The V gene's germline CDR1 is LNHNV and CDR2 YYDKDF (reference sequence). Trimming took 2 bases from V and 0 from J, leaving 11 bases between them. The CDR3 is 15 amino acids. The CDR3 loop is CATSRSGQLSYEQYF. The CDR3 DNA is TGTGCCACCAGCAGATCTGGACAGCTCTCCTACGAGCAGTACTTC.

The chain couples TRBV7-9 to TRBJ2-2; D call uncertain. Trimming took off 2 bases at V and 1 base at J, with 8 bases between the two ends. The CDR3 runs 15 residues. The germline V gene encodes CDR1 SEHNR and CDR2 FQNEAQ (reference sequence). This CDR3 is CASSLLSKNTGELFF. CDR3 bases: TGTGCCAGCAGCTTACTCAGTAAGAACACCGGGGAGCTGTTTTTT.

The V and J genes are TRBV28 and TRBJ2-6; no reliable D call. With 5 bases removed from V and 4 bases from J, the gap between germline ends came to 12 bases. Germline loops: CDR1 MDHEN, CDR2 SYDVKM. The CDR3 extends over 15 amino acids. The CDR3 DNA follows: TGTGCCAGCAGTCTCCCCGCCCTGGGGGCCAACGTCCTGACTTTC. Residues: CASSLPALGANVLTF.

This sequence joins TRBV5-5 and TRBJ1-5, with unresolved D. Trimming removed 2 bases at V and 2 bases at J, with 11 bases between. Per the germline V gene, CDR1 is SGHKS and CDR2 is YYEKEE (reference sequence). CDR3 length equals 15 residues. CDR3 sequence (DNA): TGTGCCAGCAGCTTACGGAACACTGGCAATCAGCCCCAGCATTTT. This codes for CASSLRNTGNQPQHF.

With respect to this clone: Other DNA sequences of this sample code for an identical CDR3. The V call is TRBV2, the J call TRBJ1-2; the D is unclear. This CDR3 has 12 amino acids. Germline lookup yields CDR1 SNHLY and CDR2 FYNNEI. V dropped 6 bases and J dropped 2 bases, with 7 bases sitting between them. CDR3 sequence: CASSVVNYGYTF. The CDR3 nucleotides are TGTGCCAGCAGCGTGGTGAACTATGGCTACACCTTC.

This clone came up once. V gene TRBV7-8 combines with J gene TRBJ1-2; 11 nucleotides match TRBD1. Germline trimming cut 2 bases from V and 6 bases from J; bases unmatched to any gene: 5. The CDR3 is made up of 15 amino acids. Germline CDR1 is SGHVS and CDR2 is FQNEAQ. Here the CDR3 reads CASSLSGTGGNGYTF. In DNA form, the CDR3 reads TGTGCCAGCAGCTTATCGGGGACAGGGGGAAATGGCTACACCTTC. Full variable domain (missing parts from reference TRBV7-8 and TRBJ1-2): GAGVSQSPRYKVAKRGQDVALRCDPISGHVSLFWYQQALGQGPEFLTYFQNEAQLDKSGLPSDRFFAERPEGSVSTLKIQRTQQEDSAVYLCASSLSGTGGNGYTFGSGTRLTVV.

V gene TRBV19 combines with J gene TRBJ2-2; 8 positions agree with TRBD2. Per the germline V gene, CDR1 is LNHDA and CDR2 is SQIVND (reference sequence). The CDR3 totals 14 residues. V lost 7 bases to trimming and J lost 5 bases; unmatched junction nucleotides: 6. The CDR3 DNA reads TGTGCCAGTAAGCGGGAGCGGGGGACCGGGGAGCTGTTTTTT. Protein product: CASKRERGTGELFF. The complete variable domain, with remaining parts taken from reference TRBV19 and TRBJ2-2, reads DGGITQSPKYLFRKEGQNVTLSCEQNLNHDAMYWYRQDPGQGLRLIYYSQIVNDFQKGDIAEGYSVSREKKESFPLTVTSAQKNPTAFYLCASKRERGTGELFFGEGSRLTVL.

This chain connects TRBV6-1 to TRBJ1-2; TRBD1 matches at 8 bases. Per germline, CDR1 MNHNS and CDR2 SASEGT. J lost 7 bases, V lost 0 bases, and 7 bases had no gene match. The CDR3 length is 15 residues. The CDR3 region is CASSEATGGIFGYTF. CDR3 nucleotide sequence: TGTGCCAGCAGTGAAGCAACAGGGGGTATCTTTGGCTACACCTTC.

The rearrangement joins TRBV6-5 to TRBJ1-1, with 7 bases fitting TRBD1. Germline values: CDR1 MNHEY, CDR2 SVGAGI. With 6 bases clipped from V and 5 bases from J, the junction kept 3 bases outside the gene matches. The CDR3 loop spans 12 amino acids. As DNA, the CDR3 is TGTGCCAGCAGGTCCAGGGGGACTGAAGCTTTCTTT. This codes for CASRSRGTEAFF.

This rearrangement joins TRBV19 to TRBJ1-6, with 7 bases that match TRBD1. Germline CDR1 reads LNHDA; CDR2 reads SQIVND (reference sequence). Trimming removed 5 bases from V and 7 bases from J; junction bases left unmatched: 14. This CDR3 has 17 residues. This CDR3 reads CASSRAGGPPWNSPLHF. CDR3 bases: TGTGCCAGTAGTCGGGCAGGGGGACCTCCTTGGAATTCACCCCTCCACTTT.

This chain joins TRBV28 and TRBJ1-6; maybe TRBD1 (6 bases). Trimming removed 6 bases at V and 5 bases at J, with 11 bases between. The CDR3 is 14 residues long. CDR1 MDHEN and CDR2 SYDVKM come from the germline V gene. CDR3 region: CASRGASNNSPLHF. The CDR3 DNA follows: TGTGCCAGCAGGGGGGCGAGTAATAATTCACCCCTCCACTTT.